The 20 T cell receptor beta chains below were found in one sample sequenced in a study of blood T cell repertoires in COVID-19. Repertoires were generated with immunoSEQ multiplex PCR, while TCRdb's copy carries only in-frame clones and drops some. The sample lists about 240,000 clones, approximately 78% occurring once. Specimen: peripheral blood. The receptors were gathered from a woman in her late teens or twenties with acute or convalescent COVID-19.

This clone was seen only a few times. The CDR3 nucleotides are TGCGCCAGCAGCCAAAGACAGGGGACGAACACTGAAGCTTTCTTT. Amino acids: CASSQRQGTNTEAFF. J is TRBJ1-1 and V is TRBV4-3, with 8 bases aligning to TRBD1. J gave up 1 base and V 2 bases, and 3 bases lay outside the gene matches. The CDR3 contains 15 residues. Germline CDR1 is LGHNA and CDR2 is YSLEER.

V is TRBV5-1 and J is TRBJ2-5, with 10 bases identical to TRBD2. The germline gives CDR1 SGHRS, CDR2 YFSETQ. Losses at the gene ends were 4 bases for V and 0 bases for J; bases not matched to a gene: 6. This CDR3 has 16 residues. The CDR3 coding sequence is TGCGCCAGCAGCGTGGGGACTAGCGCAAACCAAGAGACCCAGTACTTC. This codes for CASSVGTSANQETQYF.

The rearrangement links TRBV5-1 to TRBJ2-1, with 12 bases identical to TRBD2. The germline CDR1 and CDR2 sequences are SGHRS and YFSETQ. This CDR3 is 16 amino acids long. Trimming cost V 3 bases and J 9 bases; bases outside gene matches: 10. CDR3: CASSSTGLAGFVEQFF. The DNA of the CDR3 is TGCGCCAGCAGCTCTACCGGACTAGCGGGATTTGTTGAGCAGTTCTTC.

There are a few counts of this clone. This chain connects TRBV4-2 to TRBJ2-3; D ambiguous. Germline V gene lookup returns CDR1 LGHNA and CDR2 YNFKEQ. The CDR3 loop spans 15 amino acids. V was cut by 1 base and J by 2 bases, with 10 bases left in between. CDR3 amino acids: CASSQATTLTDTQYF. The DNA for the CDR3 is TGTGCCAGCAGCCAAGCCACAACGCTCACAGATACGCAGTATTTT.

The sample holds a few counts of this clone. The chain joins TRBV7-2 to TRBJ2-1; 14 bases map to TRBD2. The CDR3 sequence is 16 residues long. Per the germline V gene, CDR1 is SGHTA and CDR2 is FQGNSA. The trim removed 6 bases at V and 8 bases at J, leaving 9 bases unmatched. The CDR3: CASRPGTSGSGYEQFF. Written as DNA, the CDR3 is TGTGCCAGCAGACCTGGGACTAGCGGGAGTGGGTATGAGCAGTTCTTC.

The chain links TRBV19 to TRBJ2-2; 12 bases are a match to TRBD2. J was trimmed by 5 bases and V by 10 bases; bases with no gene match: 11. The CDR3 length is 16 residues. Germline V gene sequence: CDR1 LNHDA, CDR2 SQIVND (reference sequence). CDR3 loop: CATGTSGLFGTGELFF. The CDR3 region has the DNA TGTGCCACGGGGACTAGCGGGCTATTCGGGACCGGGGAGCTGTTTTTT.

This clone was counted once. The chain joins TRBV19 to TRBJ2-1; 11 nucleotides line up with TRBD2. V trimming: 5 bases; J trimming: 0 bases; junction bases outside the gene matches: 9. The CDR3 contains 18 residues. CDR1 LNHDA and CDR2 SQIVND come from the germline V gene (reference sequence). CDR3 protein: CASSYELAGVSSYNEQFF. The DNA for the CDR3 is TGTGCCAGTAGTTATGAACTAGCGGGGGTCAGCTCCTACAATGAGCAGTTCTTC.

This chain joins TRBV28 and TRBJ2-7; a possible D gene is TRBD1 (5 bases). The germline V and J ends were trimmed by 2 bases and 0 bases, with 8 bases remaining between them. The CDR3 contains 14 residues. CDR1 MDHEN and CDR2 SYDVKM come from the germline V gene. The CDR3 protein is CASSLGAYSYEQYF. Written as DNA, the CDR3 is TGTGCCAGCAGTTTAGGGGCATACTCCTACGAGCAGTACTTC.

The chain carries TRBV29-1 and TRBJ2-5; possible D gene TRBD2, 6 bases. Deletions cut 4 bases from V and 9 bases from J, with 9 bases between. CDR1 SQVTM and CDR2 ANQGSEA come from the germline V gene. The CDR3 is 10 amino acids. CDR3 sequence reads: CSVGGEAQYF. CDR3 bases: TGCAGCGTTGGGGGGGAGGCCCAGTACTTC.

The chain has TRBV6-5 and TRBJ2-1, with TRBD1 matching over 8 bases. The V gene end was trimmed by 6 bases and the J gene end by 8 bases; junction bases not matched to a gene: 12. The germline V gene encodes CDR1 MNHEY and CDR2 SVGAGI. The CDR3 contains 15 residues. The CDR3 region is CASSHPGGNLHEQFF. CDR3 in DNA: TGTGCCAGCAGCCACCCAGGGGGCAATTTACATGAGCAGTTCTTC.

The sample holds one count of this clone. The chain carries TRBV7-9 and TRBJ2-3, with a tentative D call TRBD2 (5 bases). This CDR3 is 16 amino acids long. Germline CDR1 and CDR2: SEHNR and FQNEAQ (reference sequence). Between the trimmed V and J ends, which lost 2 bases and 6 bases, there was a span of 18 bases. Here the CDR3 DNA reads TGTGCCAGCAGCTTATCGCTAGCCCTCTATGGGGATACGCAGTATTTT. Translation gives CASSLSLALYGDTQYF.

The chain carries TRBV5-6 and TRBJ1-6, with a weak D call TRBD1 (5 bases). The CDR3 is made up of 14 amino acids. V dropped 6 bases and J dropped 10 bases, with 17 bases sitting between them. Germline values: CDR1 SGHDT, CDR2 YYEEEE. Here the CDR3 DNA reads TGTGCCAGCACTATGAAACGCGGGGGATCACCCCTCCACTTT. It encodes CASTMKRGGSPLHF.

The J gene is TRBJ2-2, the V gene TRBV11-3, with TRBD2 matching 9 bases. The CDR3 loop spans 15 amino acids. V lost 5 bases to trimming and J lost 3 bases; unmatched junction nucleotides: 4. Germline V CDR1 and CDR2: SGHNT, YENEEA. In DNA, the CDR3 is TGTGCCAGCAGCGAGCGGGAGGACTACACCGGGGAGCTGTTTTTT. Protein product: CASSEREDYTGELFF.

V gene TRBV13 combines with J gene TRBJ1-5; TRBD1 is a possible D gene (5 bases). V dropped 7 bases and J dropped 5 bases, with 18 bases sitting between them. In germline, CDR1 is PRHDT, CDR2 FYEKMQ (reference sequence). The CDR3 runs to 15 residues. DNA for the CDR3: TGTGCCAGCAAACTTAGAGCACAGGACGATCAGCCCCAGCATTTT. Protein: CASKLRAQDDQPQHF.

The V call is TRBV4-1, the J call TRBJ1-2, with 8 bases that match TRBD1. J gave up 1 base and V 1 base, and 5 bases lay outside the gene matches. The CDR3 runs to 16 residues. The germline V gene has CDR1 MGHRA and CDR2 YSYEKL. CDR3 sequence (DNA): TGCGCCAGCAGCCAAGGGTCGGGACAGGTTAACTATGGCTACACCTTC. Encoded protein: CASSQGSGQVNYGYTF.

CDR3 sequence: CASSPTGPKNIQYF. CDR3 in DNA: TGCGCCAGCAGCCCCACCGGTCCCAAAAACATTCAGTACTTC. The chain combines TRBV5-1 with TRBJ2-4; no clear D gene. V was clipped by 4 bases and J by 2 bases, with 10 bases between them. The CDR3 contains 14 residues. In germline, CDR1 is SGHRS, CDR2 YFSETQ.

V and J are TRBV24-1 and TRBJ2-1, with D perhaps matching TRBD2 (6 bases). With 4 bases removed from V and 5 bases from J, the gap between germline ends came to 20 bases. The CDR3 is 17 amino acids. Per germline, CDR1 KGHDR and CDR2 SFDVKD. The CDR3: CATSDATGTQGNNEQFF. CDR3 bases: TGTGCCACCAGTGACGCAACCGGGACTCAGGGAAACAATGAGCAGTTCTTC.

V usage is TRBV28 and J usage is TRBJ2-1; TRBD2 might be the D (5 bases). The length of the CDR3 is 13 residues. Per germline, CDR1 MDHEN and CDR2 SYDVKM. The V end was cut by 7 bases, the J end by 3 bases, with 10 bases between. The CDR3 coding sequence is TGTGCCAGCACTAGCTCGTTCTACAATGAGCAGTTCTTC. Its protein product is CASTSSFYNEQFF.

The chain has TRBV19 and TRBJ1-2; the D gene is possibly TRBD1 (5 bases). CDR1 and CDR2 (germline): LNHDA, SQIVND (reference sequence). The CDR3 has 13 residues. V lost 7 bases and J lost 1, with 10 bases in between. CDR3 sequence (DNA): TGTGCCAGTACCGAGACAGATAACTATGGCTACACCTTC. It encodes CASTETDNYGYTF. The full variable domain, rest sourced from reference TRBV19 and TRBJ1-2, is DGGITQSPKYLFRKEGQNVTLSCEQNLNHDAMYWYRQDPGQGLRLIYYSQIVNDFQKGDIAEGYSVSREKKESFPLTVTSAQKNPTAFYLCASTETDNYGYTFGSGTRLTVV.

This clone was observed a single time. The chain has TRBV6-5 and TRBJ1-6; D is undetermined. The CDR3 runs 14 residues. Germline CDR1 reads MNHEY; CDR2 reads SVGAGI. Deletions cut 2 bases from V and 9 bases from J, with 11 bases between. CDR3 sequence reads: CASSYVDGGSPLHF. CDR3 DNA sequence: TGTGCCAGCAGTTACGTCGACGGCGGTTCACCCCTCCACTTT.